A selection of T cell receptor beta chains follows, all from one sample in a study of cytomegalovirus exposure and HLA in healthy donors. Assay: immunoSEQ multiplex PCR; the TCRdb copy retains only in-frame clones and omits some. The sample has 60,000 or so clones, 89% seen once. Input material: PBMCs. Every receptor here comes from a man aged 30 to 45 in good health and CMV-seropositive. CDR3s include the opening cysteine and the closing phenylalanine or tryptophan. The order of the fields is J gene, V gene, CDR3 protein.

J: TRBJ2-2
V: TRBV6-5
CDR3: CASSAGTGTGELFF

J: TRBJ2-5
V: TRBV4-3
CDR3: CASSLEPGETQYF

J: TRBJ1-2
V: TRBV9
CDR3: CASSVGQGIGGYTF

J: TRBJ2-7
V: TRBV21-1
CDR3: CASSPTSGNIYEQYF

J: TRBJ1-4
V: TRBV7-6
CDR3: CASSLEVQGGEKLFF

J: TRBJ2-5
V: TRBV28
CDR3: CASSLAGGGLETQYF

J: TRBJ2-1
V: TRBV9
CDR3: CASSAGQYNEQFF

J: TRBJ2-2
V: TRBV7-9
CDR3: CASSLPDTGELFF

J: TRBJ1-2
V: TRBV13
CDR3: CANTGQGPPRGYTF

J: TRBJ2-1
V: TRBV30
CDR3: CASSSGSSYNEQFF

J: TRBJ2-7
V: TRBV19
CDR3: CASSNSGGYEQYF

J: TRBJ2-2
V: TRBV5-4
CDR3: CASTGLAGDGELFF

J: TRBJ2-7
V: TRBV28
CDR3: CASSPHLTGYEQYF

J: NA
V: TRBV6-1
CDR3: CASKGGTGSYEQYF

J: TRBJ1-1
V: TRBV11-2
CDR3: CASSFSQVSSRGNTEAFF

J: TRBJ2-3
V: TRBV19
CDR3: CASSSPPSGLAGARRSDTQYF

J: TRBJ1-5
V: TRBV13
CDR3: CASSLRGSAGAREPQHF

J: TRBJ1-1
V: TRBV21-1
CDR3: CASSADREATEAFF

J: TRBJ1-3
V: TRBV7-2
CDR3: CASSRTGDGSGNTIYF

J: TRBJ2-1
V: TRBV4-1
CDR3: CASSLTDLAGEIVSEQFF

J: TRBJ2-1
V: TRBV7-9
CDR3: CSSSQGQSLPNEQFF

J: TRBJ1-3
V: TRBV5-6
CDR3: CASSFNEGDTIYF

J: TRBJ2-2
V: TRBV11-3
CDR3: CASSLTGELFF

J: TRBJ2-3
V: TRBV25-1
CDR3: CASSATGTGAPDTQYF

J: TRBJ2-1
V: TRBV7-3
CDR3: CASRDGTGGSYNEQFF

J: TRBJ1-2
V: TRBV30
CDR3: CACPYRERGYTF

J: TRBJ2-7
V: TRBV6-1
CDR3: CASQGLAGGRNEQYF